This T cell receptor (beta chain) was recovered during a study of T cell repertoires in cytomegalovirus infection (dated by TCRdb to about 2019). Background on the whole study: Because public TCR beta signatures pointed to carriage of CMV infection together with the matching HLA type, the HLA type of each donor mattered for the analysis. Broad study findings and their caveats: In both this cohort and an independent roughly 400-donor cohort, the cumulative frequency of public TCR beta family members distinguished carriers of CMV infection plus the relevant HLA type. The ex vivo response was dominated by HLA-C-restricted CMV-specific TCR beta clonotypes, which also provided the single most frequent clonotype in two of eight donors.

Sequencing was carried out with an Illumina HiSeq 1500. Using fastp trimming at Q25 and MiXCR clonotype assembly, TCRdb reanalyzed the public sequencing data and kept in-frame beta chains. Identical CDR3 proteins give one entry, which carries the most common genes and DNA. This sample comprises about 130,000 distinct CDR3 sequences, about 24% of them detected only once. The ten largest clones add up to approximately 35% of the sample. The germline V and J ends show losses of 6 bases and 2 bases respectively, and no gene match explains 13 bases of the junction. From the cysteine through the phenylalanine, the CDR3 covers 16 amino acids. Only the CDR3 part of the read is kept: 48 bases, read in frame from the first base. CDR1 SGHRS and CDR2 YFSETQ are derived from the germline V gene. This clonotype was seen a few times. It has no known antigen specificity. Base-call qualities are not available, and no considerably larger clone is one nucleotide away.

The receptor chain draws on TRBV5-1 and TRBJ1-2; 7 junctional bases match TRBD1. This receptor was obtained from a human donor in good health (CMV status not recorded). Some clones in this sample may be carry-over from other donors' samples. The sample comprised PBMCs, sequenced either directly or after in vitro stimulation (not recorded which). Here is the DNA: TGCGCCAGCACCACAGAACCGGGACAGTTGAACTATGGCTACACCTTC. It codes for CASTTEPGQLNYGYTF.